This TCR beta chain was identified during a study of T cell changes during pregnancy in multiple sclerosis. Profiled with immunoSEQ multiplex PCR; TCRdb holds only in-frame clones, not every one. The sample records about 49,000 clones, 90% being singletons. This clone was counted a single time. A junction boundary mismatches the germline segment, possibly from a read error. This CDR3 spans 13 amino acids. Germline V gives CDR1 LNHDA, CDR2 SQIVND (reference sequence). The clonotype comes from a female donor in good health, enrolled as a control in a pregnancy study. The source material was peripheral blood, sampled after pregnancy. The gene calls are TRBV19 and TRBJ1-1, with TRBD1 identical over 7 bases. CDR3 residues: CASRIGGYTEAFF. The CDR3 DNA sequence: TGTGCCAGTAGGATAGGGGGCTACACTGAAGCTTTCTTT.